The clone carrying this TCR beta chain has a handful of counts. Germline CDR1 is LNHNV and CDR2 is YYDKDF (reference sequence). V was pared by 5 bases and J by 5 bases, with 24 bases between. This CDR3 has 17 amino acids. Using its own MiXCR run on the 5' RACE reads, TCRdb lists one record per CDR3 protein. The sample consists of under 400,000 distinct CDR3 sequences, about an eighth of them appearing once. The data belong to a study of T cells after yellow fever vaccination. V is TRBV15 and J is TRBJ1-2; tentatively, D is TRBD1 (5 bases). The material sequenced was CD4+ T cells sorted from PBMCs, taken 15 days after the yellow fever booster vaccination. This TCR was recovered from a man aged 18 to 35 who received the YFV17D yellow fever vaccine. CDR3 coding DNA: TGTGCCACCAGCCGATCGGCGGGGACCGGCGGTAGTTATGGCTACACCTTC. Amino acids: CATSRSAGTGGSYGYTF.